This T cell receptor beta chain emerged from a study of radiation and T cells in renal cell carcinoma. Across the whole study: Nephrectomy followed 15 Gy stereotactic body radiation by 4 weeks.

The method was immunoSEQ multiplex PCR; TCRdb's version includes in-frame clones alone and lacks a portion of them. This sample has some 150,000 clones, with roughly 80% found just once. Indicated time point: baseline pretreatment blood. Treatment specified: 15 Gy SBRT to primary tumor, nephrectomy 4 weeks later. Blood was sampled at baseline, 2 weeks and 4 weeks after SBRT. V lost 4 bases to trimming and J lost 5 bases; unmatched junction nucleotides: 11. Germline V CDR1 and CDR2: SGHDT, YYEEEE. The CDR3 contains 15 residues. The receptor was isolated from a woman aged 45-60 years with renal cell carcinoma. Sequenced here: blood, sampled from a patient whose treatment included radiotherapy and nephrectomy. This chain links TRBV5-6 with TRBJ2-5, with 7 bases fitting TRBD1. Here the CDR3 reads CASSISTGLGETQYF. The CDR3 bases are TGTGCCAGCAGCATCTCGACAGGGCTCGGGGAGACCCAGTACTTC.